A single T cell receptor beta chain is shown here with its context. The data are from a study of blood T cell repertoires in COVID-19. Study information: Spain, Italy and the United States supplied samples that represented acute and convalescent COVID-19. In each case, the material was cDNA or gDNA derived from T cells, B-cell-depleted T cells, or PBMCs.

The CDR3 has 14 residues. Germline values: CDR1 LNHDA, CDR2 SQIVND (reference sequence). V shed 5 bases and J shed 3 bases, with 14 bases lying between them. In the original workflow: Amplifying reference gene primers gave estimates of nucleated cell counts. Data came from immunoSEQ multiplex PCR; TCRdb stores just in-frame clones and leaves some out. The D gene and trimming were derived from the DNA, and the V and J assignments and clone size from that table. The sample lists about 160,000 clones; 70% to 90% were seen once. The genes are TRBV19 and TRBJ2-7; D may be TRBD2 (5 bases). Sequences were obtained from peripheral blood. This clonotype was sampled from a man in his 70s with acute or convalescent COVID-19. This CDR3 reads CASSPPGGFYEQYF. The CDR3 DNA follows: TGTGCCAGTAGTCCTCCGGGCGGGTTCTACGAGCAGTACTTC.